This entry is about one T cell receptor beta chain. In the PCR, 60 Vbeta and 13 Jbeta primers were used. Using immunoSEQ multiplex PCR, the repertoire was profiled, and TCRdb retains in-frame clones only, with some absent. This sample's table reports about 160,000 clones. These data originate in a study of cytomegalovirus exposure and HLA in healthy donors. V was clipped by 1 base and J by 8 bases; unmatched bases: 4. The CDR3 contains 13 residues. CDR1 is SGHTA, CDR2 FQGNSA, per germline. This clonotype was sampled from a woman aged 55-69 years in good health and CMV-seronegative. V and J are TRBV7-2 and TRBJ1-2, with 7 positions matching TRBD1. What was sequenced was PBMCs. The CDR3 loop reads CASSLEAGGGYTF. The CDR3 DNA sequence: TGTGCCAGCAGCTTAGAGGCAGGGGGAGGCTACACCTTC.